These T cell receptor beta chains were read from a single sample in a study of shared clonotypes between healthy human individuals. Repertoires were generated with immunoSEQ multiplex PCR, while TCRdb's copy carries only in-frame clones and drops some. The sample lists 2 million or so clones, around 95% occurring once. The source material was naive CD4+ T cells sorted from blood. The origin of the receptors is a man aged 18 to 30 in good health. CDR3s include the opening cysteine and the closing phenylalanine or tryptophan. A D gene is named only where the DNA matches it firmly. Size values are once, few and many counts, or a class for expanded clones, and some rows have none.

size	D	J	V	CDR3	DNA
.	.	TRBJ2-7	TRBV7-2	CASSPGGFTYEQYF	TGTGCCAGCAGCCCCGGCGGGTTCACCTACGAGCAGTACTTC
.	.	TRBJ1-1	TRBV2	CASSEDRNTEAFF	TGTGCCAGCAGTGAAGACCGGAACACTGAAGCTTTCTTT
.	.	TRBJ1-1	TRBV30	CAWSPRTEAFF	TGTGCCTGGAGCCCCCGCACTGAAGCTTTCTTT
.	.	TRBJ2-5	TRBV5-1	CASSLGPRGGETQYF	TGCGCCAGCAGTCTGGGGCCCAGGGGAGGGGAGACCCAGTACTTC
.	TRBD1	TRBJ2-2	TRBV6-5	CASSYGQGAGELFF	TGTGCCAGCAGTTACGGACAGGGGGCCGGGGAGCTGTTTTTT
.	TRBD2	TRBJ2-1	TRBV10-1	CASSDSGRFDNEQFF	TGCGCCAGCAGTGATAGCGGGAGGTTCGACAATGAGCAGTTCTTC
.	TRBD1	TRBJ1-3	TRBV30	CAWSRLGTVSGNTIYF	TGTGCCTGGAGTAGACTAGGGACAGTCTCTGGAAACACCATATATTTT
.	TRBD1	TRBJ2-7	TRBV18	CAGSALPGTGGIEQYF	TGTGCCGGCTCTGCCCTACCTGGGACAGGGGGCATCGAGCAGTACTTC
.	.	TRBJ2-7	TRBV4-1	CASSQDRWSSYEQYF	TGCGCCAGCAGCCAAGACAGGTGGAGCTCCTACGAGCAGTACTTC
.	.	TRBJ1-5	TRBV6-6	CASSPDRPQHF	TGTGCCAGCAGTCCTGACCGGCCCCAGCATTTT
.	.	TRBJ2-1	TRBV10-3	CAISSPEEGFPGKFF	TGTGCCATCAGTTCGCCCGAGGAGGGGTTCCCCGGGAAGTTCTTC
.	TRBD1	TRBJ2-1	TRBV30	CAWSARDRYNEQFF	TGTGCCTGGAGTGCCCGGGACAGGTACAATGAGCAGTTCTTC
.	.	TRBJ2-2	TRBV7-9	CASSLAGWDTGELFF	TGTGCCAGCAGCTTAGCAGGGTGGGATACCGGGGAGCTGTTTTTT
.	.	TRBJ1-2	TRBV7-9	CASSLEWGYTF	TGTGCCAGCAGCTTGGAGTGGGGCTACACCTTC
.	.	TRBJ2-1	TRBV5-6	CASSLVGSGRAIQFF	TGTGCCAGCAGCTTGGTGGGGTCTGGGCGAGCGATCCAGTTCTTC
.	.	TRBJ2-5	TRBV29-1	CSVEQGQETQYF	TGCAGCGTTGAGCAGGGGCAAGAGACCCAGTACTTC
.	TRBD2	TRBJ2-1	TRBV18	CASSPPASGGPDANEQFF	TGTGCCAGCTCACCACCGGCTAGCGGGGGCCCCGACGCTAATGAGCAGTTCTTC
once	TRBD1	TRBJ1-2	TRBV27	CANCLGQAQIWPNYGYTF	TGTGCCAACTGCCTTGGACAGGCCCAGATTTGGCCGAACTATGGCTACACCTTC
.	.	TRBJ2-1	TRBV5-1	CASSTTKSSYNEQFF	TGCGCCAGCAGCACGACCAAGAGCTCCTACAATGAGCAGTTCTTC
.	.	TRBJ2-7	TRBV21-1	CASSRTGLRYEQYF	TGTGCCAGCAGCAGAACAGGGTTGAGGTACGAGCAGTACTTC
once	.	TRBJ1-2	TRBV5-4	CASSLAGGGGYTF	TGTGCCAGCAGCTTGGCCGGGGGCGGTGGCTACACCTTC
.	.	TRBJ2-1	TRBV4-1	CASSQLSPSAYNEQFF	TGCGCCAGCAGCCAACTTTCCCCGAGCGCCTACAATGAGCAGTTCTTC
.	TRBD2	TRBJ2-7	TRBV4-1	CASSQGLAGSSYEQYF	TGCGCCAGCAGCCAAGGACTAGCGGGGAGCTCCTACGAGCAGTACTTC
.	.	TRBJ1-1	TRBV7-9	CASSLTFAEAFF	TGTGCCAGCAGCCTCACATTCGCTGAAGCTTTCTTT
.	.	TRBJ2-7	TRBV6-1	CASSFEGISYEQYF	TGTGCCAGCAGTTTCGAAGGTATTTCCTACGAGCAGTACTTC
.	.	TRBJ2-5	TRBV13	CASSVGTIPARETQYF	TGTGCCAGCAGCGTCGGGACGATCCCCGCTCGAGAGACCCAGTACTTC
.	.	TRBJ1-3	TRBV28	CASSLAAGNTIYF	TGTGCCAGCAGTTTGGCCGCAGGAAACACCATATATTTT
once	.	TRBJ2-3	TRBV7-9	CASSLVLWGNTDTQYF	TGTGCCAGCAGCTTAGTCCTATGGGGAAACACAGATACGCAGTATTTT
.	.	TRBJ2-4	TRBV6-5	CASRGTHLGGDIQYF	TGTGCCAGCAGGGGGACACACCTAGGGGGAGACATTCAGTACTTC
.	TRBD1	TRBJ1-6	TRBV19	CASSVTGGDNSPLHF	TGTGCCAGTAGTGTAACAGGGGGCGATAATTCACCCCTCCACTTT
.	TRBD2	TRBJ2-7	TRBV5-5	CASSTPGTKAYEQYF	TGTGCCAGCAGCACACCCGGGACTAAGGCCTACGAGCAGTACTTC
.	TRBD1	TRBJ1-6	TRBV18	CASSPPIGQGYSGNSPLHF	TGTGCCAGCTCACCACCAATAGGACAGGGGTATTCAGGCAATTCACCCCTCCACTTT
.	.	TRBJ1-5	TRBV6-1	CASLNNQPQHF	TGTGCCAGCCTGAACAATCAGCCCCAGCATTTT
.	.	TRBJ2-5	TRBV7-2	CASSSRPQETQYF	TGTGCCAGCAGCTCCCGGCCCCAAGAGACCCAGTACTTC
.	TRBD1	TRBJ2-5	TRBV28	CASSITQGGRGETQYF	TGTGCCAGCAGTATTACACAGGGGGGTCGGGGAGAGACCCAGTACTTC
few	.	TRBJ2-1	TRBV6-6	CASTIMNEQFF	TGTGCCAGCACCATAATGAATGAGCAGTTCTTC
once	TRBD2	TRBJ2-3	TRBV7-2	CASSLVGLAGGPRDTQYF	TGTGCCAGCAGCTTAGTCGGCCTAGCGGGAGGGCCAAGGGATACGCAGTATTTT